The clone carrying this T cell receptor beta chain was seen ten or more times. The sample holds other DNA sequences that translate to the same CDR3. This entry is derived from a study of shared clonotypes between healthy human individuals. Germline-derived CDR1 and CDR2 are MNHEY and SMNVEV (reference sequence). V shed 7 bases and J shed 0 bases, with 7 bases lying between them. CDR3 length equals 13 residues. Only in-frame clones appear in the TCRdb table, and some are missing; sequencing was by immunoSEQ multiplex PCR. The sample includes around 500,000 clones, 70% to 80% of them seen just once. The rearrangement uses TRBV27 and TRBJ2-1; D is perhaps TRBD1 or TRBD2 (5 bases each). Sequenced: PBMCs. This TCR derives from a woman between 40 and 55 years old in good health. Some clones in this sample may be carry-over from other donors' samples. In DNA form, the CDR3 reads TGTGCCAGCACAGGGAGCTCCTACAATGAGCAGTTCTTC. As protein: CASTGSSYNEQFF.